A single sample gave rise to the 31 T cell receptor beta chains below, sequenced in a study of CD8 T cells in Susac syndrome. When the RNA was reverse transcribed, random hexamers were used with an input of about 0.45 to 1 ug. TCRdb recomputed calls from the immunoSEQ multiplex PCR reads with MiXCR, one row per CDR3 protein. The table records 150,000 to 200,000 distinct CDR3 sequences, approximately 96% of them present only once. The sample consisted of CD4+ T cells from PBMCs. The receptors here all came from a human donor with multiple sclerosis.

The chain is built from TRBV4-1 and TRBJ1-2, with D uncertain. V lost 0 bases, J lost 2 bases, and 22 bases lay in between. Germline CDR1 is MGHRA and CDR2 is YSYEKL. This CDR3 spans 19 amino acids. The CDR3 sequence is CASSQDTGGVGRRNYGYTF. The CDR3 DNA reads TGCGCCAGCAGCCAAGATACGGGAGGTGTGGGGAGGAGAAACTATGGCTACACCTTC.

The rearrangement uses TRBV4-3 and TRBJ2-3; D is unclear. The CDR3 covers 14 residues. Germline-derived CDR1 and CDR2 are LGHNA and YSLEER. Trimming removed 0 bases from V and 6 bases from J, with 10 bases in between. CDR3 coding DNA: TGCGCCAGCAGCCAAGATCATCTGGCGGATACGCAGTATTTT. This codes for CASSQDHLADTQYF.

CDR3 in amino acids: CASRPSTAPVEQYF. The CDR3 DNA follows: TGTGCCAGCAGACCGTCGACAGCGCCCGTCGAGCAGTACTTC. The J gene is TRBJ2-7, the V gene TRBV12-3 or TRBV12-4, with D possibly matching TRBD1 (5 bases). The CDR3 is 14 amino acids. V lost 6 bases and J 6 bases, leaving 18 bases between the germline ends.

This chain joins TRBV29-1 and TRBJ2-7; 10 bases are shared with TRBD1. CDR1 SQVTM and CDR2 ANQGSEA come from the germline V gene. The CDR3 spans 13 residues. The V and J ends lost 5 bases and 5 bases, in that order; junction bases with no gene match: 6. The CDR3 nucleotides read TGCAGCGTTCAAAGGGGGACAGGGGACGAGCAGTACTTC. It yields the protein CSVQRGTGDEQYF.

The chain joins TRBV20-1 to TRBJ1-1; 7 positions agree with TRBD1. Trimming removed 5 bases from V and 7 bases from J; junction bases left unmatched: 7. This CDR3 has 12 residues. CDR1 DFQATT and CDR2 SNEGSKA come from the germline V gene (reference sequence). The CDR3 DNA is TGCAGTGCTTTCCGACAGGGCGATGAAGCTTTCTTT. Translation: CSAFRQGDEAFF.

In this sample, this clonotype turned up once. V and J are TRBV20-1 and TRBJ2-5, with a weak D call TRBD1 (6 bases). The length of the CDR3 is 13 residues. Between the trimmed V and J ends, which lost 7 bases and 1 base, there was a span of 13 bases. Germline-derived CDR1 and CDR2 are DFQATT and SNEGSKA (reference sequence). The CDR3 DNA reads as TGCAGTGTCTATGGGGGCTCCCAAGAGACCCAGTACTTC. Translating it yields CSVYGGSQETQYF.

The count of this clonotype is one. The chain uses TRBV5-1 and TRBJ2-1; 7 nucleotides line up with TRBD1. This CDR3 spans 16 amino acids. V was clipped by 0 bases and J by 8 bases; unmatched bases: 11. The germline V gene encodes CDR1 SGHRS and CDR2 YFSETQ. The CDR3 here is CASSLGDRDPLDEQFF. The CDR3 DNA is TGCGCCAGCAGCTTGGGCGACAGGGATCCTTTGGATGAGCAGTTCTTC.

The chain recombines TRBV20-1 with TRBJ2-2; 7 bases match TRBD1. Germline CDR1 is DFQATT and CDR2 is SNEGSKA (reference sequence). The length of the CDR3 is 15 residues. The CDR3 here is CRKIQGQTNTGELFF. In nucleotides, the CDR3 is TGCAGGAAAATACAGGGACAGACGAACACCGGGGAGCTGTTTTTT.

CDR3 nucleotide sequence: TGTGCCAGCAGTTTAGGGTCTTTCGAGCAGTACTTC. Protein sequence: CASSLGSFEQYF. This chain connects TRBV12-3 or TRBV12-4 to TRBJ2-7; D is undetermined. V was cut by 1 base and J by 6 bases, with 7 bases left in between. CDR3 length equals 12 residues.

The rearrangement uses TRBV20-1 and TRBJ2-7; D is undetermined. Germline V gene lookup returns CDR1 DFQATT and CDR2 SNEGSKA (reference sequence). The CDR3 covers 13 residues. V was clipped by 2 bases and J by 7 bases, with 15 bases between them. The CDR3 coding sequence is TGCAGTGCTAGACCCCCCGTGCCCAGGGAGCAGTACTTC. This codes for CSARPPVPREQYF.

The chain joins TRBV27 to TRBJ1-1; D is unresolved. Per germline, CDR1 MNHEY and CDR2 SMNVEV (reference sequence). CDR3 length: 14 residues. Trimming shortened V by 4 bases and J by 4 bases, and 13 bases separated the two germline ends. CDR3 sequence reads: CASSSPGGITEAFF. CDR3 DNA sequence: TGTGCCAGCAGTTCCCCCGGAGGTATCACTGAAGCTTTCTTT.

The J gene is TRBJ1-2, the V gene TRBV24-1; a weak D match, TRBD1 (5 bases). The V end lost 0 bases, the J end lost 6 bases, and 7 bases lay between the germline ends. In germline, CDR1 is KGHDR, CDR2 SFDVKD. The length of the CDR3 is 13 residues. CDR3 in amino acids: CATSDLRGNGYTF. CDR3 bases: TGTGCCACCAGTGATTTGAGGGGCAATGGCTACACCTTC.

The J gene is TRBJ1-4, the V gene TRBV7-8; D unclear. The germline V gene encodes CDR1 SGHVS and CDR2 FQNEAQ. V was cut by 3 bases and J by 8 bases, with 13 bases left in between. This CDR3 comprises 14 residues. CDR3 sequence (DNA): TGTGCCAGCAGCTTCGCGGGGAACTTAGAAAAACTGTTTTTT. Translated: CASSFAGNLEKLFF.

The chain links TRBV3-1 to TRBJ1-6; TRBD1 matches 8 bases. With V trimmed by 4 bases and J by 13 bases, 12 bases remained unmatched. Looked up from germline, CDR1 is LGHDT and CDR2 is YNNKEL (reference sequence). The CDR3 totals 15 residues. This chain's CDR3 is CASSLWDRPEAPLHF. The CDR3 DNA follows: TGTGCCAGCAGCCTATGGGACAGGCCCGAGGCGCCCCTCCACTTT. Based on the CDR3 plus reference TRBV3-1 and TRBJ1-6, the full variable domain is DTAVSQTPKYLVTQMGNDKSIKCEQNLGHDTMYWYKQDSKKFLKIMFSYNNKELIINETVPNRFSPKSPDKAHLNLHINSLELGDSAVYFCASSLWDRPEAPLHFGNGTRLTVT.

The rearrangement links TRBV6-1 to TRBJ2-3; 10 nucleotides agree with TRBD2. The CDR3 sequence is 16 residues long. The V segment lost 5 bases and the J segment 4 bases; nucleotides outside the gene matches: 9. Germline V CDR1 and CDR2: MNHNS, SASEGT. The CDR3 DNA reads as TGTGCCAGCAGTAAACAGCGGGGGGGGCTGGCAGATACGCAGTATTTT. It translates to CASSKQRGGLADTQYF.

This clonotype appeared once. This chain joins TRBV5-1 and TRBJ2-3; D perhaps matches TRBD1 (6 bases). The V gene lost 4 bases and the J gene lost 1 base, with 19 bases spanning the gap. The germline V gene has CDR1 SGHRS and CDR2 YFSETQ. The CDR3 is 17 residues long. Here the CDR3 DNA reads TGCGCCAGCAGCGCTGACTCTACAGGGTACGGCACAGATACGCAGTATTTT. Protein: CASSADSTGYGTDTQYF.

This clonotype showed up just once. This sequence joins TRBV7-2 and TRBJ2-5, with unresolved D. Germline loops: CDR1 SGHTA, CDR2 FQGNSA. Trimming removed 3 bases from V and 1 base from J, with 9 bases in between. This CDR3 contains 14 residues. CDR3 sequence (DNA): TGTGCCAGCAGCTTGAGCAACACCCAAGAGACCCAGTACTTC. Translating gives CASSLSNTQETQYF.

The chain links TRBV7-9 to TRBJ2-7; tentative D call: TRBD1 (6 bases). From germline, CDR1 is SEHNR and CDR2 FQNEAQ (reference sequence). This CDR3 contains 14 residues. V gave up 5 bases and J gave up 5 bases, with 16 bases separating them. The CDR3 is CASSPIQGSDEQYF. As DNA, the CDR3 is TGTGCCAGCAGCCCAATCCAGGGGAGCGACGAGCAGTACTTC.

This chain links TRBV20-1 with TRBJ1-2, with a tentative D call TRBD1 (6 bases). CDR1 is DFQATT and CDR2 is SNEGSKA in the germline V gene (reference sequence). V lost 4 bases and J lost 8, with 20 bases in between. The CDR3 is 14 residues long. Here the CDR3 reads CSATNRVGGEGYTF. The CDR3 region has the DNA TGCAGTGCTACCAACAGGGTGGGGGGTGAGGGCTACACCTTC.

CDR3 DNA sequence: TGTGCCAGCAGTGCTTTCGAGGGTGAAGCTTTCTTT. Protein product: CASSAFEGEAFF. The chain recombines TRBV28 with TRBJ1-1, with D unclear. This CDR3 is 12 amino acids long. Germline CDR1 reads MDHEN; CDR2 reads SYDVKM. Trimming pared 5 bases from V and 7 bases from J, leaving 11 bases between.

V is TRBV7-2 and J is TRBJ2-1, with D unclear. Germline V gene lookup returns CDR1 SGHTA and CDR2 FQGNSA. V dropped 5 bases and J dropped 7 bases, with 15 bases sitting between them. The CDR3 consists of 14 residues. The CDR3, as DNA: TGTGCCAGCAGCCCTATTTCGGATTGGAATGAGCAGTTCTTC. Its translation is CASSPISDWNEQFF.

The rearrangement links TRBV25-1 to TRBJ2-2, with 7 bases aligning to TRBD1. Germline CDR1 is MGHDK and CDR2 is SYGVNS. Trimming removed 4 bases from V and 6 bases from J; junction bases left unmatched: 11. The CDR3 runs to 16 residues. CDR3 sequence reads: CASSVSIGGWAGELFF. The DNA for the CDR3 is TGTGCCAGCAGTGTCTCTATAGGGGGCTGGGCCGGGGAGCTGTTTTTT.

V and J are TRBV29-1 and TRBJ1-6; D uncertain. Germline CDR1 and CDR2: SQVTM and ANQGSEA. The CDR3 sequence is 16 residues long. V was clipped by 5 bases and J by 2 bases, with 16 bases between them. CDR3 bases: TGCAGCGTTCCCTATGAGTTTAGTGCCTATAATTCACCCCTCCACTTT. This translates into CSVPYEFSAYNSPLHF. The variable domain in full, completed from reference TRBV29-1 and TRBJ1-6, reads SAVISQKPSRDICQRGTSLTIQCQVDSQVTMMFWYRQQPGQSLTLIATANQGSEATYESGFVIDKFPISRPNLTFSTLTVSNMSPEDSSIYLCSVPYEFSAYNSPLHFGNGTRLTVT.

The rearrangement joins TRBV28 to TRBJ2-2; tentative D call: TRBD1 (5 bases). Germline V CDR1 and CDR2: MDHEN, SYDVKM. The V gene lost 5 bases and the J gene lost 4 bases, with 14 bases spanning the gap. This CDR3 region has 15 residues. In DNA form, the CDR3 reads TGTGCCAGCAGTATGTGGCAGGGTGGCACCGGGGAGCTGTTTTTT. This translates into CASSMWQGGTGELFF.

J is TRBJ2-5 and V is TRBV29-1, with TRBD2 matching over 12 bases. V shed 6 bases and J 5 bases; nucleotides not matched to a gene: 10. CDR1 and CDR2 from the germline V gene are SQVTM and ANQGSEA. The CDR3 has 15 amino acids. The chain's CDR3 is CSVRLAGVPTETQYF. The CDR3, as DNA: TGCAGCGTACGACTAGCGGGGGTTCCCACGGAGACCCAGTACTTC.

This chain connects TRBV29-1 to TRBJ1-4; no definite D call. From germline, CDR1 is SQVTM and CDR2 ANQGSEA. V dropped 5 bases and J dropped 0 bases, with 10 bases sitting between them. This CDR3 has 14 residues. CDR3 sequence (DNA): TGCAGCGTTAGGGCGGCGGCAACTAATGAAAAACTGTTTTTT. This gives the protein CSVRAAATNEKLFF.

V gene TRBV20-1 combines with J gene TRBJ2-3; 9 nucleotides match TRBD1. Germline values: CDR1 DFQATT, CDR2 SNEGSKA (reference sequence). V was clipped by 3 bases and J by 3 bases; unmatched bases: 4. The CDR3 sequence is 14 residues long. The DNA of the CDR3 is TGCAGTGCTAGTGGACAGGGGAGTACAGATACGCAGTATTTT. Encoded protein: CSASGQGSTDTQYF.

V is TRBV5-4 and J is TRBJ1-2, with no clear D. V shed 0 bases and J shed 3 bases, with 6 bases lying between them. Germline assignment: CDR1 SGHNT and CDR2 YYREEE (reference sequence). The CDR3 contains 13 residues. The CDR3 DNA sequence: TGTGCCAGCAGCTTGGAGCAGCACTATGGCTACACCTTC. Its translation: CASSLEQHYGYTF.

The CDR3 sequence: CASSLREDNEQFF. In DNA, the CDR3 is TGTGCCAGCAGCTTACGGGAGGACAATGAGCAGTTCTTC. This chain uses TRBV7-9 with TRBJ2-1, with 7 nucleotides matching TRBD2. The junction had 0 bases not matched to a gene; V was cut back by 2 bases and J by 5 bases. The germline V gene encodes CDR1 SEHNR and CDR2 FQNEAQ (reference sequence). This CDR3 has 13 amino acids.

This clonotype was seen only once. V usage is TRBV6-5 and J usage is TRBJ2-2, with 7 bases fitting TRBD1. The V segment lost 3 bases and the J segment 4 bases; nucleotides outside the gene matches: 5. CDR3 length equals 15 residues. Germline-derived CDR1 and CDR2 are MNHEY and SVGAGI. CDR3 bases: TGTGCCAGCAGTTATTCCGGGACAGTCACCGGGGAGCTGTTTTTT. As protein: CASSYSGTVTGELFF.

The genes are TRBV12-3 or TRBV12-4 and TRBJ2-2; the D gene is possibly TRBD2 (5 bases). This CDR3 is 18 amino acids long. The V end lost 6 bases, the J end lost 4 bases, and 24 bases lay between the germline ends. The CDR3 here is CASSPGNTRGYTTGELFF. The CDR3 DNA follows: TGTGCCAGCAGCCCTGGGAACACTAGAGGGTATACCACCGGGGAGCTGTTTTTT.